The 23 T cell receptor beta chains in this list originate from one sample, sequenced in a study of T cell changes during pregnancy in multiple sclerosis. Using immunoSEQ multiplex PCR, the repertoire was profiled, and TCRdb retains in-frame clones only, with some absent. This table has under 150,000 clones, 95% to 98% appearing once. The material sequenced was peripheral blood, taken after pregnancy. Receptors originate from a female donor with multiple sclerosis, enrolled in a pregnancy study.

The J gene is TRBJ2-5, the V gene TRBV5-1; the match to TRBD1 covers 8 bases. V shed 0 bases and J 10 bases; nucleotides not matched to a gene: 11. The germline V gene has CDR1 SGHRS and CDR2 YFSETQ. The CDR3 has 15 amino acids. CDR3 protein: CASSLAIGQGRDQYF. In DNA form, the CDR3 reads TGCGCCAGCAGCTTGGCCATCGGACAGGGCAGAGACCAGTACTTC. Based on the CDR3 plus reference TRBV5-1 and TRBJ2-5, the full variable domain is KAGVTQTPRYLIKTRGQQVTLSCSPISGHRSVSWYQQTPGQGLQFLFEYFSETQRNKGNFPGRFSGRQFSNSRSEMNVSTLELGDSALYLCASSLAIGQGRDQYFGPGTRLLVL.

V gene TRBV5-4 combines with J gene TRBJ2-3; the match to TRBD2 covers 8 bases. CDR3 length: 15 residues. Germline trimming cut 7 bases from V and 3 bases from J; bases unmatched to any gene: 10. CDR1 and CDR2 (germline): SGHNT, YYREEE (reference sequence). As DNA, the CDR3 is TGTGCCAGCGGAGGAGCGGGAGCTTGGACAGATACGCAGTATTTT. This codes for CASGGAGAWTDTQYF.

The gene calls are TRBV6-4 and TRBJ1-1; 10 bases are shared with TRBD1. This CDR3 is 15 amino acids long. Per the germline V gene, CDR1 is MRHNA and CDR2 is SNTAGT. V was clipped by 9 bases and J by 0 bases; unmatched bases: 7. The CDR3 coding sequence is TGTGCCAGTGGGGACAGGGGAGGCTTGAACACTGAAGCTTTCTTT. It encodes CASGDRGGLNTEAFF.

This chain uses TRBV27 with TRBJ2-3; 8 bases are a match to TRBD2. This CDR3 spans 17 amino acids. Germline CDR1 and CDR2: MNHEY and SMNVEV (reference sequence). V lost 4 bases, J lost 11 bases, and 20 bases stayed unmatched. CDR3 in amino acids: CASSSPPYGGRPNKQYF. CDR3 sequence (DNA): TGTGCCAGCAGTTCTCCCCCTTATGGCGGGAGGCCCAACAAGCAGTATTTT.

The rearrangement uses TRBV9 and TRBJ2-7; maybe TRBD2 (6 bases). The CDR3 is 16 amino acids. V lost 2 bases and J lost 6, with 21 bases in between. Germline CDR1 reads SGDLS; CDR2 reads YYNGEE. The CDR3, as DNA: TGTGCCAGCAGCGTGGCCGGGGGAGTGCCCACCGCCGAGCAGTACTTC. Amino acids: CASSVAGGVPTAEQYF. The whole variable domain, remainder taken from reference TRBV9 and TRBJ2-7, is DSGVTQTPKHLITATGQRVTLRCSPRSGDLSVYWYQQSLDQGLQFLIQYYNGEERAKGNILERFSAQQFPDLHSELNLSSLELGDSALYFCASSVAGGVPTAEQYFGPGTRLTVT.

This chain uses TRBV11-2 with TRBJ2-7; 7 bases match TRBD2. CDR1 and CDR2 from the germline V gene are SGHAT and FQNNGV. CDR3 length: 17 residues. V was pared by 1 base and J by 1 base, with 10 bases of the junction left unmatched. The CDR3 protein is CASSLGGLAGLSYEQYF. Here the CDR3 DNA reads TGTGCCAGCAGCTTAGGGGGCTTAGCGGGCCTATCCTACGAGCAGTACTTC. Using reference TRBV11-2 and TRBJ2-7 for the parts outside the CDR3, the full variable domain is EAGVAQSPRYKIIEKRQSVAFWCNPISGHATLYWYQQILGQGPKLLIQFQNNGVVDDSQLPKDRFSAERLKGVDSTLKIQPAKLEDSAVYLCASSLGGLAGLSYEQYFGPGTRLTVT.

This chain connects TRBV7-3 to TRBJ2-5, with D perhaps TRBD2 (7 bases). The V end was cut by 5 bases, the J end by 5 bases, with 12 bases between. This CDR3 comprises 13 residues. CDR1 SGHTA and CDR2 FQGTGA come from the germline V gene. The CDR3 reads CASSQGGGETQYF. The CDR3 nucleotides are TGTGCCAGCAGCCAGGGAGGGGGGGAGACCCAGTACTTC.

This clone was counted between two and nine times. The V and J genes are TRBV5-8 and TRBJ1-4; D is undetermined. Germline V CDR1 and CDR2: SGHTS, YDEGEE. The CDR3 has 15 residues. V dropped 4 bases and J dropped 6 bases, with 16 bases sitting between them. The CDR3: CASSQVGGAYEKLFF. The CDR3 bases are TGTGCCAGCAGCCAGGTTGGTGGCGCGTATGAAAAACTGTTTTTT. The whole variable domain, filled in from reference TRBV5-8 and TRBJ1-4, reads EAGVTQSPTHLIKTRGQQATLRCSPISGHTSVYWYQQALGLGLQFLLWYDEGEERNRGNFPPRFSGRQFPNYSSELNVNALELEDSALYLCASSQVGGAYEKLFFGSGTQLSVL.

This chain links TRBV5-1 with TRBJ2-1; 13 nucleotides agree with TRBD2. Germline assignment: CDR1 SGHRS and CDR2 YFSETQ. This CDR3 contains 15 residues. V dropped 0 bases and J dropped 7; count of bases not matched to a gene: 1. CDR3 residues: CASSLEGLAGNEQFF. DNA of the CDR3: TGCGCCAGCAGCTTGGAGGGACTAGCGGGGAATGAGCAGTTCTTC.

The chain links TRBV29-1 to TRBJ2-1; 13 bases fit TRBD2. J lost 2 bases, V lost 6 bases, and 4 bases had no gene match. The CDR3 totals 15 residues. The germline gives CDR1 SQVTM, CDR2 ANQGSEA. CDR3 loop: CSVVGTSGTYNEQFF. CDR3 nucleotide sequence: TGCAGCGTCGTAGGGACTAGCGGGACCTACAATGAGCAGTTCTTC.

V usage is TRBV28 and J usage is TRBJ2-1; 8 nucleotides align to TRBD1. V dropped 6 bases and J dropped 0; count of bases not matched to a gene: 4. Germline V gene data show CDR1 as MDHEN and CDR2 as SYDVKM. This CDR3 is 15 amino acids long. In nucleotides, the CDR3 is TGTGCCAGCAGAAGACAGGGGAGCTCCTACAATGAGCAGTTCTTC. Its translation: CASRRQGSSYNEQFF.

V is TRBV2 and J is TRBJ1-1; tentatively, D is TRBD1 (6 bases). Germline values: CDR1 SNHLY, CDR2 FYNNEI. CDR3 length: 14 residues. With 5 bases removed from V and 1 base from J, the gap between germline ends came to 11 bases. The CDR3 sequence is CASSPPTGNTEAFF. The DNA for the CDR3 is TGTGCCAGCAGTCCCCCGACAGGGAACACTGAAGCTTTCTTT.

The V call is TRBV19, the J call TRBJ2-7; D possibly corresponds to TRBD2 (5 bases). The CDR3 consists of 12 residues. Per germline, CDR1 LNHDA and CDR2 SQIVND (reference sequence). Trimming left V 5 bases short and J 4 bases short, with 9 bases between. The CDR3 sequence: CASSHGGYEQYF. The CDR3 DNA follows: TGTGCCAGTAGTCACGGAGGTTACGAGCAGTACTTC.

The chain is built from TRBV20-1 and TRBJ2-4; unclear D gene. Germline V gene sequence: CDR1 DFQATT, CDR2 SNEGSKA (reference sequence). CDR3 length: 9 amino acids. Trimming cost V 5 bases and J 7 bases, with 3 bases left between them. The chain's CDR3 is CSAPNIQYF. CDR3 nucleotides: TGCAGTGCTCCGAACATTCAGTACTTC.

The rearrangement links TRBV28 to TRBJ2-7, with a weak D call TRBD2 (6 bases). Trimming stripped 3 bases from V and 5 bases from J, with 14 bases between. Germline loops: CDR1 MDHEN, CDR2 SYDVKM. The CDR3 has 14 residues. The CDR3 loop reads CASSFVGGYNEQYF. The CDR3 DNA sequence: TGTGCCAGCAGTTTTGTTGGAGGGTACAACGAGCAGTACTTC. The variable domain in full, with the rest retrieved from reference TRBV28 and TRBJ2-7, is DVKVTQSSRYLVKRTGEKVFLECVQDMDHENMFWYRQDPGLGLRLIYFSYDVKMKEKGDIPEGYSVSREKKERFSLILESASTNQTSMYLCASSFVGGYNEQYFGPGTRLTVT.

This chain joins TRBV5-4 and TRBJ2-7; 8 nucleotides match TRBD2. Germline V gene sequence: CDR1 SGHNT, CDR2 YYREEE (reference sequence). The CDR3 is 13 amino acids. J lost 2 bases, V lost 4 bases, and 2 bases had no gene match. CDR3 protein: CASSPGLAYEQYF. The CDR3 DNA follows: TGTGCCAGCAGCCCGGGACTAGCCTACGAGCAGTACTTC.

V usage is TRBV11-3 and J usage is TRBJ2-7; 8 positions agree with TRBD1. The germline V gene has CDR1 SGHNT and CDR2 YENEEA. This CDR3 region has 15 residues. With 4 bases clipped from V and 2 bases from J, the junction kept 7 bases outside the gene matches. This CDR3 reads CASSSGTGYTYEQYF. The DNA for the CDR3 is TGTGCCAGCAGCTCCGGGACAGGATACACCTACGAGCAGTACTTC.

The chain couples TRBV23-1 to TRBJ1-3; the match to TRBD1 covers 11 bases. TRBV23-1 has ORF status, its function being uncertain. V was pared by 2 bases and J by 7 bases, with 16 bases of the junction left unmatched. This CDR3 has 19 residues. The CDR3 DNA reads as TGCGCCAGCAGTCAAGGACAGGGGGCCGGAGTCAGGTGGTGGAACACCATATATTTT. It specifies CASSQGQGAGVRWWNTIYF.

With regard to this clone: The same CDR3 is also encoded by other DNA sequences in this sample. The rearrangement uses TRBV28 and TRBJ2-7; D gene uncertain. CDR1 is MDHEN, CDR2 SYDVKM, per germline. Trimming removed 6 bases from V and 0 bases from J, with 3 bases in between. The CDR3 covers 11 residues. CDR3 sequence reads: CASSSSYEQYF. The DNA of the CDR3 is TGTGCCAGCAGCAGCTCCTACGAGCAGTACTTC.

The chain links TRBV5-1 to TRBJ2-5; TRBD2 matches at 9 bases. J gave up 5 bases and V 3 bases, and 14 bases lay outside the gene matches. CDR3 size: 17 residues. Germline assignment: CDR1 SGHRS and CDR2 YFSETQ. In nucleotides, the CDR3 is TGCGCCAGCAGCTGGAGGGTTAGCGGGAGTTCTTGGGAGACCCAGTACTTC. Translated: CASSWRVSGSSWETQYF.

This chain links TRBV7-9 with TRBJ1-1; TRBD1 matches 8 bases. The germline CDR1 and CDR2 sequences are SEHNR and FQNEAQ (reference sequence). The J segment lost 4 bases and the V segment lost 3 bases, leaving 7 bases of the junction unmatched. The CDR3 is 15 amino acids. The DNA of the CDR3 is TGTGCCAGCAGCTTGACCTTCAGGGGGCGCACTGAAGCTTTCTTT. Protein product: CASSLTFRGRTEAFF.

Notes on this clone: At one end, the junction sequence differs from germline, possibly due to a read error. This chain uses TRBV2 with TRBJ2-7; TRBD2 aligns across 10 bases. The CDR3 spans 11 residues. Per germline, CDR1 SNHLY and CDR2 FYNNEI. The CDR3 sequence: CASSDLAGAFF. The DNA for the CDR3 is TGTGCCAGCAGTGATCTAGCGGGGGCTTTCTTC.

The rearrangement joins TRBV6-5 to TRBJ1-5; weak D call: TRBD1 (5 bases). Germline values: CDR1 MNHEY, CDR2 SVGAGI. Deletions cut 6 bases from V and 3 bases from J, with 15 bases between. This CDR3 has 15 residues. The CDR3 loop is CASRPQGGYNQPQHF. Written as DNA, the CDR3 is TGTGCCAGCAGGCCTCAGGGCGGATACAATCAGCCCCAGCATTTT.